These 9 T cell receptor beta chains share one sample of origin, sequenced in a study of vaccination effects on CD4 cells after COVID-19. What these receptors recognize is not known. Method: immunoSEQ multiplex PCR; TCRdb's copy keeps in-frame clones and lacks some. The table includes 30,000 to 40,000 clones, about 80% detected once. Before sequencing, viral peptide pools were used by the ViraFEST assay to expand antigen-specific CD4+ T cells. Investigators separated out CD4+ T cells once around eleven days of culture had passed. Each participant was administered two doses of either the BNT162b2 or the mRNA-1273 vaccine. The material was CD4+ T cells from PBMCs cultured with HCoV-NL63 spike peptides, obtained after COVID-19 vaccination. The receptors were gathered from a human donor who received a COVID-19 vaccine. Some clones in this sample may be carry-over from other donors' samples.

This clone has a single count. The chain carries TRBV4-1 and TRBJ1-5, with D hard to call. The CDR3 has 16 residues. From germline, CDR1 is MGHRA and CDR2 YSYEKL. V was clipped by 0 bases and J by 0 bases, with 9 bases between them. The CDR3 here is CASSQDRPSSNQPQHF. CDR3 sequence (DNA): TGCGCCAGCAGCCAAGATCGCCCTAGTAGCAATCAGCCCCAGCATTTT.

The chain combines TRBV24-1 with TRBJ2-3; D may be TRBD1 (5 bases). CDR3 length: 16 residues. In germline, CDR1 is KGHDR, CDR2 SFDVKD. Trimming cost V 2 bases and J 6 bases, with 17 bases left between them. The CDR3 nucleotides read TGTGCCACCAGTGATTCAATGAAGGCAGGGTGGGATACGCAGTATTTT. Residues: CATSDSMKAGWDTQYF.

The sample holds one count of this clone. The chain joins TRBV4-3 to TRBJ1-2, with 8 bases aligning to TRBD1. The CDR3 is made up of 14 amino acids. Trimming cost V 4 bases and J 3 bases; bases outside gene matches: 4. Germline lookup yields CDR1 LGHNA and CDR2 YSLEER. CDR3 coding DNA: TGCGCCAGCAGCCGTGACAGGGGAGACTATGGCTACACCTTC. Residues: CASSRDRGDYGYTF.

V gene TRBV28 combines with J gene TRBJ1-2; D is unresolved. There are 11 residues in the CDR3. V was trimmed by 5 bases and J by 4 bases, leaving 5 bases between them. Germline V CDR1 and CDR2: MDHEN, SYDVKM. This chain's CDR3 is CASSRGYGYTF. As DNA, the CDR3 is TGTGCCAGCAGTCGGGGCTATGGCTACACCTTC.

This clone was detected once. CDR3 residues: CASSVWGNEQYV. In DNA form, the CDR3 reads TGTGCCAGCAGTGTTTGGGGGAACGAGCAGTACGTC. J is TRBJ2-7 and V is TRBV2; D may correspond to TRBD1 or TRBD2 (5 bases each). V shed 4 bases and J shed 5 bases, with 9 bases lying between them. This CDR3 has 12 residues. From germline, CDR1 is SNHLY and CDR2 FYNNEI.

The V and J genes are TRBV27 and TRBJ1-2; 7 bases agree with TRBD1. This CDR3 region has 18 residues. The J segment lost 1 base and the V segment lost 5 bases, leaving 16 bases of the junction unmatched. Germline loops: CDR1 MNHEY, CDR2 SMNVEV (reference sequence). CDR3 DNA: TGTGCCAGCAGTCCCGTCTTGACAGGGTTGTTTTTTAACTATGGCTACACCTTC. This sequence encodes CASSPVLTGLFFNYGYTF.

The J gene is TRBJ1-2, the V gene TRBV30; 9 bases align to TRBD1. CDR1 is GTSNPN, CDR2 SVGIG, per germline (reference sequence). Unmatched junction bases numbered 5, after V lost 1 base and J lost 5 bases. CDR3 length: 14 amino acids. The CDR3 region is CAWSGQGVGYGYTF. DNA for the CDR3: TGTGCCTGGAGTGGACAGGGGGTGGGGTATGGCTACACCTTC.

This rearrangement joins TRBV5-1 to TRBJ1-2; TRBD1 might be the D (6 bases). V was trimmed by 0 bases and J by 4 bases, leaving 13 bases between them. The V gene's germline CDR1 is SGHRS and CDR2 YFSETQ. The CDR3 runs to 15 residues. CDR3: CASSLDGGQVYGYTF. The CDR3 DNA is TGCGCCAGCAGCTTGGATGGGGGGCAGGTCTATGGCTACACCTTC.

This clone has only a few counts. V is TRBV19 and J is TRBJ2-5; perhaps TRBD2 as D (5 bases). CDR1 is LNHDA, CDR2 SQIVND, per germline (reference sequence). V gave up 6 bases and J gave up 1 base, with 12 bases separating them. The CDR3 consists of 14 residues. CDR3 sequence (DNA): TGTGCCAGTAGCCGACGGGGAATCCAAGAGACCCAGTACTTC. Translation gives CASSRRGIQETQYF. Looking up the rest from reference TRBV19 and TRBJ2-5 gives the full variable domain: DGGITQSPKYLFRKEGQNVTLSCEQNLNHDAMYWYRQDPGQGLRLIYYSQIVNDFQKGDIAEGYSVSREKKESFPLTVTSAQKNPTAFYLCASSRRGIQETQYFGPGTRLLVL.